The 3 T cell receptor beta chains below all came from one sample that was sequenced in a study of cytomegalovirus exposure and HLA in healthy donors. Use of 60 Vbeta and 13 Jbeta primers characterized the PCR. Assay: immunoSEQ multiplex PCR; the TCRdb copy retains only in-frame clones and omits some. The sample shows about 160,000 clones, roughly 70% of them seen only once. Specimen: PBMCs. These receptors were taken from a woman in her thirties or forties in good health and CMV-seropositive.

The V gene is TRBV2, the J gene TRBJ2-1; D gene unclear. Germline assignment: CDR1 SNHLY and CDR2 FYNNEI. V was cut by 5 bases and J by 2 bases, with 4 bases left in between. This CDR3 contains 12 residues. As DNA, the CDR3 is TGTGCCAGCAGTACTACCTACAATGAGCAGTTCTTC. Its protein product is CASSTTYNEQFF.

This rearrangement joins TRBV28 to TRBJ2-5; TRBD1 aligns across 7 bases. The length of the CDR3 is 15 residues. With V trimmed by 2 bases and J by 2 bases, 5 bases remained unmatched. Germline CDR1 reads MDHEN; CDR2 reads SYDVKM. The DNA of the CDR3 is TGTGCCAGCAGTTTAGCTGGGACAGCTCAAGAGACCCAGTACTTC. Encoded protein: CASSLAGTAQETQYF.

The J gene is TRBJ1-1, the V gene TRBV6-1, with D tentatively TRBD1 (5 bases). Trimming removed 3 bases at V and 11 bases at J, with 13 bases between. Germline CDR1 and CDR2: MNHNS and SASEGT. This CDR3 is 12 amino acids long. The CDR3 region is CASSEGRSPAFF. The CDR3 nucleotides are TGTGCCAGCAGTGAGGGGCGGTCCCCCGCTTTCTTT.